Listed below are T cell receptor beta chains from one sample, sequenced in a study of cytomegalovirus exposure and HLA in healthy donors. The repertoire was sequenced with immunoSEQ multiplex PCR; TCRdb's copy has only in-frame clones and lacks some. In the table there are just over 150,000 clones, approximately 72% of which are singletons. Sequencing was performed on PBMCs. The origin of the receptors is a female donor in good health and CMV-seronegative. Both conserved end residues are part of each CDR3. Each record gives: V gene, D gene, clone size, J gene, CDR3 protein, CDR3 DNA. D genes are given only for firm matches. A row's size may be missing; if present it is once, few, many or a size class.

TRBV19	NA	NA	TRBJ1-4	CASKGDQGKLFF	TGTGCCAGTAAGGGGGACCAGGGAAAACTGTTTTTT
TRBV10-3	NA	NA	TRBJ1-2	CAISELKGVGGRSYGYTF	TGTGCCATCAGTGAACTTAAAGGGGTCGGGGGAAGGAGCTATGGCTACACCTTC
TRBV5-1	NA	few	TRBJ2-4	CASSPAGLGNIQYF	TGCGCCAGCAGCCCGGCGGGGCTCGGAAACATTCAGTACTTC
TRBV18	TRBD1	NA	TRBJ1-5	CASSPDRGDQPQHF	TGTGCCAGCTCACCGGACAGGGGGGACCAGCCCCAGCATTTT
TRBV6-5	NA	NA	TRBJ1-1	CASSYAENTEAFF	TGTGCCAGCAGTTACGCAGAGAACACTGAAGCTTTCTTT
TRBV10-3	TRBD2	NA	TRBJ2-4	CAISARSGGDIQYF	TGTGCCATCAGTGCCCGTAGCGGGGGAGACATTCAGTACTTC
TRBV4-1	NA	few	TRBJ1-5	CASSPLGNSRNQPQHF	TGCGCCAGCAGCCCCCTTGGTAACAGCCGCAATCAGCCCCAGCATTTT
TRBV19	TRBD2	NA	TRBJ2-2	CASSISGRGTGELFF	TGTGCCAGTAGTATCAGCGGGAGGGGCACCGGGGAGCTGTTTTTT
TRBV19	TRBD1	NA	TRBJ1-5	CATTGAQHQPQHF	TGTGCCACGACAGGGGCCCAGCATCAGCCCCAGCATTTT
TRBV9	TRBD1	NA	TRBJ1-3	CASSVLQGLGGNTIYF	TGTGCCAGCAGCGTCCTACAGGGGTTGGGTGGAAACACCATATATTTT
TRBV5-1	TRBD1	NA	TRBJ1-1	CASSLGTGLHTEAFF	TGCGCCAGCAGCTTAGGGACAGGCCTTCACACTGAAGCTTTCTTT
TRBV14	TRBD2	NA	TRBJ2-1	CASSQDGGTSGRAGEQFF	TGTGCCAGCAGCCAAGATGGCGGGACTAGCGGGAGGGCCGGTGAGCAGTTCTTC
TRBV7-9	TRBD1	NA	TRBJ2-7	CASSRGQGPYEQYF	TGTGCCAGCAGTAGGGGACAGGGCCCCTACGAGCAGTACTTC
TRBV19	NA	NA	TRBJ2-1	CASSIDGGGGNEQFF	TGTGCCAGTAGTATAGATGGGGGGGGCGGGAATGAGCAGTTCTTC
TRBV5-1	TRBD2	NA	TRBJ2-5	CASSLEVQRGGEETQYF	TGCGCCAGCAGCTTGGAAGTACAGCGGGGGGGCGAAGAGACCCAGTACTTC
TRBV10-3	TRBD2	NA	TRBJ2-3	CATSTSGGTDTQYF	TGTGCCACGTCGACTAGCGGGGGGACAGATACGCAGTATTTT
TRBV5-4	NA	few	TRBJ2-2	CASSGGAQLFF	TGTGCCAGCAGCGGGGGGGCACAGTTGTTTTTT
TRBV5-4	TRBD2	few	TRBJ2-1	CASSPGLAGGISYNEQFF	TGTGCCAGCAGCCCGGGACTAGCGGGAGGAATCTCCTACAATGAGCAGTTCTTC
TRBV27	TRBD2	few	TRBJ2-7	CASSSHRARLAGGYEQYF	TGTGCCAGCAGTTCACACCGGGCGAGACTAGCGGGGGGGTACGAGCAGTACTTC
TRBV14	TRBD1	NA	TRBJ2-7	CASSPSRQGPYEQYF	TGTGCCAGCAGCCCATCGCGACAGGGGCCCTACGAGCAGTACTTC
TRBV11-3	NA	NA	TRBJ2-5	CASSSDSSATQYF	TGTGCCAGCAGTAGCGACTCAAGTGCGACCCAGTACTTC
TRBV27	TRBD1	few	TRBJ2-6	CASSSWTGSGANVLTF	TGTGCCAGCAGTTCCTGGACAGGCTCTGGGGCCAACGTCCTGACTTTC
TRBV7-3	NA	NA	TRBJ1-1	CASSLQPEDEAFF	TGTGCCAGCAGCCTACAACCAGAGGATGAAGCTTTCTTT
TRBV1	NA	NA	TRBJ2-1	CTSPRLAGGPYNEQFF	TGCACCAGCCCCAGACTAGCGGGGGGGCCCTACAATGAGCAGTTCTTC